This T cell receptor (beta chain) came from a study of T cell responses to AZD1222 COVID-19 vaccine. Study-level findings and limits: With dominance at 160-218 and 743-854, vaccine-associated CD4 TCRs spanned spike. The study identified only five to seven AZD1222 recipients as seropositive at baseline.

With regard to this clone: Antigen specificity is unknown.

Data came from immunoSEQ multiplex PCR; TCRdb stores just in-frame clones and leaves some out. The top ten clones hold 4% to 5.5% of a sample with some 80,000 clones, 70% to 90% of them seen once. Trimming removed 4 bases from V and 4 bases from J, with 13 bases in between. CDR3 length: 14 residues. Germline CDR1 is LNHDA and CDR2 is SQIVND (reference sequence). This clonotype was obtained from an adult in good health. J is TRBJ1-2 and V is TRBV19, with D perhaps TRBD1 (5 bases). The sequencing used peripheral blood, collected on day 0 of MenACWY control vaccination. The CDR3 spells CASSRQGLAYGYTF. CDR3 coding DNA: TGTGCCAGTAGTAGGCAGGGCTTAGCCTATGGCTACACCTTC.